A selection of T cell receptor beta chains follows, all from one sample in a study of T-cell reconstitution after alpha-beta-depleted transplantation in children. TCRdb reanalysed the PCR reads using MiXCR and keeps one entry per CDR3 protein. Among 240,000 or so distinct CDR3 sequences, about 12% were seen once, and the ten largest hold about 2.6%. The material sequenced was PBMCs from the stem cell graft donor, taken from the stem cell graft. The receptor set was obtained from a human donor who donated a stem cell graft to a child with acute lymphoblastic leukemia. The CDR3 runs from the conserved cysteine through the conserved F or W.

v_gene: TRBV12-5; j_gene: TRBJ2-3; CDR3aa: CASASRGASDTQYF
v_gene: TRBV20-1; j_gene: TRBJ2-7; CDR3aa: CSALTAGIGFSEQYF
v_gene: TRBV24-1; j_gene: TRBJ2-1; CDR3aa: CATSDLPGVNEQFF
v_gene: TRBV12-3/TRBV12-4; j_gene: TRBJ2-7; CDR3aa: CASTWDRSSYEQYF
v_gene: TRBV5-6; j_gene: TRBJ2-7; CDR3aa: CASSPGGTGGHEQYF
v_gene: TRBV11-2; j_gene: TRBJ2-1; CDR3aa: CASNEGTYLQDEQFF
v_gene: TRBV30; j_gene: TRBJ2-7; CDR3aa: CAWARDSLGGYEQYF
v_gene: TRBV20-1; j_gene: TRBJ2-1; CDR3aa: CSARVDRGVYNEQFF
v_gene: TRBV27; j_gene: TRBJ2-5; CDR3aa: CASSPRGMRARETQYF
v_gene: TRBV24-1; j_gene: TRBJ2-5; CDR3aa: CATSGSGETQYF
v_gene: TRBV28; j_gene: TRBJ2-5; CDR3aa: CASSDREGETQYF
v_gene: TRBV12-3/TRBV12-4; j_gene: TRBJ2-3; CDR3aa: CASTFGVDFGGQKDTQYF
v_gene: TRBV5-1; j_gene: TRBJ2-7; CDR3aa: CASSLGPGGLYEQYF
v_gene: TRBV20-1; j_gene: TRBJ2-3; CDR3aa: CSARPRLAEITDTQYF
v_gene: TRBV12-3/TRBV12-4; j_gene: TRBJ1-1; CDR3aa: CASTLRAENTEAFF
v_gene: TRBV5-6; j_gene: TRBJ2-1; CDR3aa: CASSFAAIYNEQFF
v_gene: TRBV5-6; j_gene: TRBJ2-7; CDR3aa: CASSPGDGGLYEQYF
v_gene: TRBV28; j_gene: TRBJ2-1; CDR3aa: CASSLISGSSYNEQFF
v_gene: TRBV12-3/TRBV12-4; j_gene: TRBJ2-7; CDR3aa: CASSSPPLHYEQYF
v_gene: TRBV11-2; j_gene: TRBJ1-4; CDR3aa: CASSRTGWREKLFF
v_gene: TRBV19; j_gene: TRBJ2-1; CDR3aa: CASSILSSYNEQFF
v_gene: TRBV5-5; j_gene: TRBJ1-1; CDR3aa: CASSFAEGGGTEAFF
v_gene: TRBV7-3; j_gene: TRBJ2-7; CDR3aa: CASSLTGTGLQYF
v_gene: TRBV20-1; j_gene: TRBJ2-1; CDR3aa: CSARDFLSYNEQFF
v_gene: TRBV5-1; j_gene: TRBJ2-7; CDR3aa: CASSFGGDEQYF
v_gene: TRBV12-3/TRBV12-4; j_gene: TRBJ1-2; CDR3aa: CASSFRDRGVYGYTF
v_gene: TRBV5-1; j_gene: TRBJ2-1; CDR3aa: CASSSFSGGARSYNEQFF
v_gene: TRBV20-1; j_gene: TRBJ2-7; CDR3aa: CSAVRQGNEQYF
v_gene: TRBV11-2; j_gene: TRBJ2-3; CDR3aa: CASSLGQGGLAGPTDTQYF
v_gene: TRBV28; j_gene: TRBJ1-1; CDR3aa: CASSLQPGQGNTEAFF
v_gene: TRBV5-5; j_gene: TRBJ2-5; CDR3aa: CASSLVGTEETQYF
v_gene: TRBV20-1; j_gene: TRBJ1-4; CDR3aa: CSARWQTNEKLFF
v_gene: TRBV14; j_gene: TRBJ2-2; CDR3aa: CASGKGSAGELFF
v_gene: TRBV5-1; j_gene: TRBJ2-7; CDR3aa: CASRPRTGSNEQYF
v_gene: TRBV28; j_gene: TRBJ2-5; CDR3aa: CASSFGGQETQYF
v_gene: TRBV9; j_gene: TRBJ2-7; CDR3aa: CASSAGTASSYEQYF
v_gene: TRBV9; j_gene: TRBJ1-1; CDR3aa: CASSLGEGRTEAFF
v_gene: TRBV7-9; j_gene: TRBJ2-3; CDR3aa: CASSWGLEMHF
v_gene: TRBV19; j_gene: TRBJ2-1; CDR3aa: CASTSHGNYNEQFF
v_gene: TRBV20-1; j_gene: TRBJ2-3; CDR3aa: CSALGWGSGGRTDTQYF
v_gene: TRBV12-3/TRBV12-4; j_gene: TRBJ2-1; CDR3aa: CASSLARKTYNEQFF
v_gene: TRBV12-3/TRBV12-4; j_gene: TRBJ1-1; CDR3aa: CASTPGPLQAEAFF
v_gene: TRBV5-1; j_gene: TRBJ1-2; CDR3aa: CASSLDGTGNYGYTF
v_gene: TRBV12-3/TRBV12-4; j_gene: TRBJ2-5; CDR3aa: CASSPFSAGGETQYF
v_gene: TRBV12-3/TRBV12-4; j_gene: TRBJ1-1; CDR3aa: CASSPVNTEAFF
v_gene: TRBV6-5; j_gene: TRBJ2-1; CDR3aa: CASSYSSEYNEQFF
v_gene: TRBV9; j_gene: TRBJ2-5; CDR3aa: CASSVGANQGGETQYF
v_gene: TRBV29-1; j_gene: TRBJ2-4; CDR3aa: CSVQRDRGNIQYF
v_gene: TRBV7-9; j_gene: TRBJ1-1; CDR3aa: CASSLFGSNTEAFF
v_gene: TRBV5-1; j_gene: TRBJ1-2; CDR3aa: CASSPSGQYGYTF
v_gene: TRBV10-3; j_gene: TRBJ2-7; CDR3aa: CAIRLGTTYEQYF
v_gene: TRBV15; j_gene: TRBJ2-1; CDR3aa: CATSGGTYNEQFF
v_gene: TRBV20-1; j_gene: TRBJ1-1; CDR3aa: CSATRDSVVNTEAFF
v_gene: TRBV7-8; j_gene: TRBJ2-1; CDR3aa: CASSGRVGRNNEQFF
v_gene: TRBV20-1; j_gene: TRBJ2-7; CDR3aa: CSARDARGELAYEQYF